Below are 32 T cell receptor beta chains sequenced from a single sample in a study of blood T cell repertoires in COVID-19. Sequencing used immunoSEQ multiplex PCR; TCRdb keeps in-frame clones, though not all of them. This table holds 95,000 to 150,000 clones, approximately 82% found once. Sequencing was carried out using peripheral blood. Source of these receptors: a man older than 75 with active or convalescent COVID-19.

This sequence joins TRBV18 and TRBJ1-1, with no clear D. CDR3 length equals 13 residues. Deletions cut 4 bases from V and 0 bases from J, with 6 bases between. Germline assignment: CDR1 KGHSH and CDR2 LQKENI. Written as DNA, the CDR3 is TGTGCCAGCTCACAGAACATGAACACTGAAGCTTTCTTT. Encoded protein: CASSQNMNTEAFF.

This sequence joins TRBV10-3 and TRBJ2-7; 8 bases match TRBD1. The CDR3 loop spans 11 amino acids. V trimming: 6 bases; J trimming: 11 bases; junction bases outside the gene matches: 6. Germline V CDR1 and CDR2: ENHRY, SYGVKD. Here the CDR3 reads CAIRGTGTKYF. CDR3 DNA sequence: TGTGCCATCAGGGGGACAGGCACTAAGTACTTC.

This clone is a singleton in its sample. The chain employs TRBV5-6 and TRBJ2-7, with a tentative D call TRBD2 (5 bases). CDR1 is SGHDT and CDR2 is YYEEEE in the germline V gene. V gave up 1 base and J gave up 5 bases, with 10 bases separating them. The CDR3 is 13 amino acids. CDR3 in amino acids: CASSLRGFDEQYF. CDR3 DNA sequence: TGTGCCAGCAGCTTGAGAGGGTTCGACGAGCAGTACTTC.

The chain carries TRBV6-2 or TRBV6-3 and TRBJ2-1, with 9 bases identical to TRBD2. The germline V gene has CDR1 MNHEY and CDR2 SVGEGT. The CDR3 is 15 residues long. Trimming at V came to 2 bases and at J to 2 bases, leaving 1 base not matched to a gene. As DNA, the CDR3 is TGTGCCAGCAGTTACCGCGGGGGGGCCTACAATGAGCAGTTCTTC. Its translation: CASSYRGGAYNEQFF.

J is TRBJ2-7 and V is TRBV3-1 (or the pseudogene TRBV3-2); 11 bases line up with TRBD1. The J segment lost 3 bases and the V segment lost 4 bases, leaving 2 bases of the junction unmatched. The CDR3 is 14 amino acids. Germline V gives CDR1 LGHDT, CDR2 YNNKEL (reference sequence). The CDR3 is CASSPGTGGYEQYF. DNA of the CDR3: TGTGCCAGCAGCCCCGGGACAGGGGGCTACGAGCAGTACTTC.

The rearrangement links TRBV12-3 or TRBV12-4 to TRBJ1-5, with a weak D call TRBD1 (5 bases). The ends were cut back, 3 bases at V and 9 bases at J, with 12 bases in the middle. This CDR3 region has 13 residues. For the CDR3, the DNA is TGTGCCAGCAGTTTGGTCCAGGGTGTGCCCCAGCATTTT. The encoded protein is CASSLVQGVPQHF.

This clone was counted only a few times. This chain joins TRBV5-1 and TRBJ1-2; D might be TRBD1 (6 bases). CDR3 length: 12 amino acids. V gave up 5 bases and J gave up 8 bases, with 13 bases separating them. Germline CDR1 reads SGHRS; CDR2 reads YFSETQ. The CDR3 sequence is CASSITGLGYTF. The CDR3 bases are TGCGCCAGCAGTATCACAGGGCTCGGCTACACCTTC.

At least ten counts were recorded for this clone. This chain links TRBV27 with TRBJ2-6; D is perhaps TRBD2 (6 bases). The CDR3 extends over 17 amino acids. Per the germline V gene, CDR1 is MNHEY and CDR2 is SMNVEV (reference sequence). Deletions cut 4 bases from V and 2 bases from J, with 15 bases between. This CDR3 reads CASSSGTAHPGANVLTF. The CDR3 DNA sequence: TGTGCCAGCAGTTCCGGGACTGCCCACCCTGGGGCCAACGTCCTGACTTTC.

CDR3 nucleotide sequence: TGTGCCACCAGTGACCCGACAGGGGGGAGGAGAGAGACCCAGTACTTC. This translates into CATSDPTGGRRETQYF. This chain connects TRBV24-1 to TRBJ2-5, with 9 bases identical to TRBD1. The junction had 9 bases not matched to a gene; V was cut back by 4 bases and J by 4 bases. The germline gives CDR1 KGHDR, CDR2 SFDVKD. The CDR3 is 16 residues long.

This chain uses TRBV6-5 with TRBJ1-2, with TRBD1 identical over 9 bases. V shed 5 bases and J 6 bases; nucleotides not matched to a gene: 7. Per germline, CDR1 MNHEY and CDR2 SVGAGI. This CDR3 has 14 amino acids. The CDR3 protein is CASSNPGQGNGYTF. In nucleotides, the CDR3 is TGTGCCAGCAGTAACCCCGGACAGGGGAATGGCTACACCTTC.

V usage is TRBV28 and J usage is TRBJ1-4, with a possible D match to TRBD1 (6 bases). Germline lookup yields CDR1 MDHEN and CDR2 SYDVKM. CDR3 length: 17 residues. V lost 2 bases and J lost 8, with 21 bases in between. CDR3 sequence reads: CASSLRSVGQGREKLFF. The DNA of the CDR3 is TGTGCCAGCAGTTTAAGGTCCGTCGGCCAGGGGCGAGAAAAACTGTTTTTT.

The chain recombines TRBV19 with TRBJ2-5; 12 bases line up with TRBD2. J was trimmed by 5 bases and V by 0 bases; bases with no gene match: 7. This CDR3 has 17 residues. CDR1 and CDR2 (germline): LNHDA, SQIVND (reference sequence). The CDR3 DNA reads as TGTGCCAGTAGTATAGATCCTAGCGGGGGGGCCCGGGAGACCCAGTACTTC. Residues: CASSIDPSGGARETQYF.

The chain carries TRBV27 and TRBJ1-2; D is perhaps TRBD1 (5 bases). This CDR3 contains 13 residues. Germline V gene data show CDR1 as MNHEY and CDR2 as SMNVEV (reference sequence). V lost 5 bases and J lost 2, with 9 bases in between. CDR3: CASSGTVNYGYTF. For the CDR3, the DNA is TGTGCCAGCAGTGGGACTGTGAACTATGGCTACACCTTC.

The J gene is TRBJ2-3, the V gene TRBV19; 11 nucleotides align to TRBD2. Germline V CDR1 and CDR2: LNHDA, SQIVND (reference sequence). The CDR3 loop spans 15 amino acids. Trimming took 5 bases from V and 5 from J; bases not matched to a gene: 6. CDR3 sequence (DNA): TGTGCCAGTAGTGGGTTAGCGGGGGGGCAAGATACGCAGTATTTT. It codes for CASSGLAGGQDTQYF. Full variable domain (rest looked up from reference TRBV19 and TRBJ2-3): DGGITQSPKYLFRKEGQNVTLSCEQNLNHDAMYWYRQDPGQGLRLIYYSQIVNDFQKGDIAEGYSVSREKKESFPLTVTSAQKNPTAFYLCASSGLAGGQDTQYFGPGTRLTVL.

The chain is built from TRBV18 and TRBJ1-1; 7 bases line up with TRBD1. The J segment lost 0 bases and the V segment lost 5 bases, leaving 9 bases of the junction unmatched. Germline assignment: CDR1 KGHSH and CDR2 LQKENI. The CDR3 sequence is 16 residues long. The CDR3, as DNA: TGTGCCAGCTCAAACTACAGGGGTGGGATGAACACTGAAGCTTTCTTT. Residues: CASSNYRGGMNTEAFF.

This clone showed up just once. The rearrangement links TRBV6-5 to TRBJ2-7, with D maybe TRBD1 (6 bases). The CDR3 is made up of 14 amino acids. V was cut by 9 bases and J by 1 base, with 16 bases left in between. The germline CDR1 and CDR2 sequences are MNHEY and SVGAGI. Here the CDR3 reads CASWDNNLSYEQYF. The CDR3 bases are TGTGCCAGTTGGGACAACAACTTATCCTACGAGCAGTACTTC.

The sample holds a few counts of this clone. The chain uses TRBV6-2 or TRBV6-3 and TRBJ2-2; maybe TRBD1 (5 bases). The germline V gene has CDR1 MNHEY and CDR2 SVGEGT. Deletions cut 0 bases from V and 5 bases from J, with 13 bases between. The CDR3 has 16 amino acids. The CDR3 here is CASSYSMGQGTGELFF. For the CDR3, the DNA is TGTGCCAGCAGTTACTCGATGGGGCAGGGTACCGGGGAGCTGTTTTTT.

The CDR3 here is CASSLARQNGYTF. DNA for the CDR3: TGTGCCAGCAGCTTAGCCCGACAGAATGGCTACACCTTC. J is TRBJ1-2 and V is TRBV7-2; the D gene is possibly TRBD1 (5 bases). The germline CDR1 and CDR2 sequences are SGHTA and FQGNSA. The CDR3 has 13 amino acids. The V end was cut by 0 bases, the J end by 6 bases, with 8 bases between.

This clone appeared a few times. This rearrangement joins TRBV30 to TRBJ1-6, with D unresolved. V was cut by 0 bases and J by 7 bases, with 10 bases left in between. This CDR3 has 14 residues. Germline values: CDR1 GTSNPN, CDR2 SVGIG (reference sequence). The CDR3 loop is CAWSVRAGNSPLHF. CDR3 coding DNA: TGTGCCTGGAGTGTGCGGGCTGGGAATTCACCCCTCCACTTT.

The V and J genes are TRBV19 and TRBJ2-7; D is uncertain. The CDR3 spans 13 residues. Between the trimmed V and J ends, which lost 1 base and 0 bases, there was a span of 4 bases. The germline gives CDR1 LNHDA, CDR2 SQIVND (reference sequence). The CDR3 DNA sequence: TGTGCCAGTAGTATAGCTCTCTCCTACGAGCAGTACTTC. It specifies CASSIALSYEQYF.

The chain uses TRBV6-2 or TRBV6-3 and TRBJ1-5; 7 nucleotides line up with TRBD1. The CDR3 is 17 amino acids. Germline CDR1 is MNHEY and CDR2 is SVGEGT. Trimming removed 6 bases from V and 7 bases from J; junction bases left unmatched: 18. As DNA, the CDR3 is TGTGCCAGCAGCGGAGATCGGGGGAGACAGGGAAGACAGCCCCAGCATTTT. It specifies CASSGDRGRQGRQPQHF.

V gene TRBV5-1 combines with J gene TRBJ2-5, with 9 bases matching TRBD1. Trimming cost V 4 bases and J 5 bases; bases outside gene matches: 9. CDR3 size: 15 residues. Germline CDR1 is SGHRS and CDR2 is YFSETQ. CDR3 sequence: CASSGGTGFGETQYF. The CDR3 nucleotides read TGCGCCAGCAGCGGGGGGACAGGGTTCGGCGAGACCCAGTACTTC.

The chain combines TRBV18 with TRBJ1-1; 12 nucleotides line up with TRBD1. The CDR3 runs 16 residues. V was clipped by 3 bases and J by 4 bases; unmatched bases: 6. Germline loops: CDR1 KGHSH, CDR2 LQKENI. CDR3 coding DNA: TGTGCCAGCTCACCCTCGGGACAGGGGGCTAGCACTGAAGCTTTCTTT. This translates into CASSPSGQGASTEAFF.

J is TRBJ1-4 and V is TRBV5-1; tentatively, D is TRBD1 (6 bases). V was shortened by 5 bases and J by 7 bases, with 18 bases between the two germline ends. The CDR3 contains 15 residues. Germline CDR1 and CDR2: SGHRS and YFSETQ. The CDR3 nucleotides are TGCGCCAGCAGTAAACAGGGTTTGGTTGGTGAAAAACTGTTTTTT. Translated, it gives CASSKQGLVGEKLFF.

V gene TRBV2 combines with J gene TRBJ2-7; weak D call: TRBD2 (6 bases). Germline CDR1 and CDR2: SNHLY and FYNNEI. There are 13 residues in the CDR3. V was cut by 7 bases and J by 6 bases, with 16 bases left in between. The CDR3 DNA sequence: TGTGCCAGCACCCCGGGACCGGGAGTCGAGCAGTACTTC. Translation gives CASTPGPGVEQYF. The complete variable domain, with remaining parts taken from reference TRBV2 and TRBJ2-7, reads EPEVTQTPSHQVTQMGQEVILRCVPISNHLYFYWYRQILGQKVEFLVSFYNNEISEKSEIFDDQFSVERPDGSNFTLKIRSTKLEDSAMYFCASTPGPGVEQYFGPGTRLTVT.

This clone was counted only a few times. The chain links TRBV7-2 to TRBJ1-1; maybe TRBD1 (5 bases). Germline loops: CDR1 SGHTA, CDR2 FQGNSA. The CDR3 has 13 residues. Trimming left V 2 bases short and J 2 bases short, with 6 bases between. This CDR3 reads CASSLQGNTEAFF. CDR3 coding DNA: TGTGCCAGCAGCTTACAGGGTAACACTGAAGCTTTCTTT. Based on the CDR3 plus reference TRBV7-2 and TRBJ1-1, the full variable domain is GAGVSQSPSNKVTEKGKDVELRCDPISGHTALYWYRQSLGQGLEFLIYFQGNSAPDKSGLPSDRFSAERTGGSVSTLTIQRTQQEDSAVYLCASSLQGNTEAFFGQGTRLTVV.

J is TRBJ1-1 and V is TRBV4-2; D is undetermined. The germline gives CDR1 LGHNA, CDR2 YNFKEQ. The CDR3 runs to 16 residues. Trimming cost V 1 base and J 5 bases, with 17 bases left between them. The CDR3 DNA follows: TGTGCCAGCAGCCAAGTAGTTTGGGCCCTGGGTACTGAAGCTTTCTTT. Residues: CASSQVVWALGTEAFF.

This sequence joins TRBV6-5 and TRBJ2-1; the D gene is possibly TRBD1 (6 bases). The V end lost 6 bases, the J end lost 9 bases, and 12 bases lay between the germline ends. The CDR3 runs 12 residues. Germline V lookup: CDR1 MNHEY, CDR2 SVGAGI. The CDR3 region is CASRLGGSEQFF. In DNA form, the CDR3 reads TGTGCCAGCAGATTAGGGGGTAGTGAGCAGTTCTTC.

This chain links TRBV5-5 with TRBJ1-4, with D hard to call. This CDR3 contains 14 residues. The ends were cut back, 3 bases at V and 2 bases at J, with 8 bases in the middle. Per germline, CDR1 SGHKS and CDR2 YYEKEE (reference sequence). CDR3 loop: CASSSGWTNEKLFF. The CDR3 nucleotides read TGTGCCAGCAGCTCGGGTTGGACTAATGAAAAACTGTTTTTT.

Points on this clone: The junction departs from the called germline gene at one end, perhaps through a read error. V and J are TRBV7-7 and TRBJ1-6; D is perhaps TRBD1 (6 bases). From germline, CDR1 is SSHAT and CDR2 FNYEAQ (reference sequence). CDR3 length: 16 amino acids. The CDR3 DNA reads TGTGCTAGCAGCTTAGTCAAGGGACAATATAATTCACCCCTCCACTTT. Translating gives CASSLVKGQYNSPLHF.

V and J are TRBV7-7 and TRBJ2-5; TRBD2 aligns across 12 bases. This CDR3 spans 16 amino acids. CDR1 SSHAT and CDR2 FNYEAQ come from the germline V gene (reference sequence). V was pared by 5 bases and J by 1 base, with 5 bases of the junction left unmatched. CDR3 bases: TGTGCCAGCAGCGAGGGGACTAGCGGGTTCCAAGAGACCCAGTACTTC. Amino acids: CASSEGTSGFQETQYF.

CDR3 DNA: TGCGCCAGCAGCCGCAATCTAGACAGGGTAGGGGGAGAGACCCAGTACTTC. Protein product: CASSRNLDRVGGETQYF. The rearrangement uses TRBV4-3 and TRBJ2-5, with 7 bases identical to TRBD1. The CDR3 contains 17 residues. V lost 4 bases and J lost 4; bases outside the gene matches: 15. From germline, CDR1 is LGHNA and CDR2 YSLEER.